This T cell receptor beta chain was identified during a study of beta chain features in type 1 diabetes. Study-wide results and caveats: Among patients with Type 1 diabetes, TCRB CDR3s were moderately but significantly shorter in every one of the four CD4+ subsets.

Isolated RNA was reverse transcribed in full, so expressed TCRB transcripts were sequenced. The method was immunoSEQ multiplex PCR; TCRdb's version includes in-frame clones alone and lacks a portion of them. The sample holds roughly 100,000 clones, roughly 28% seen once. This clone was seen just once. Antigen specificity is unknown. The sample has other DNA sequences that encode this CDR3 too. Germline lookup yields CDR1 MNHEY and CDR2 SVGAGI. This CDR3 region has 15 residues. V lost 0 bases and J lost 7; bases outside the gene matches: 0. Sorted populations were all over 95% pure. V gene TRBV6-5 combines with J gene TRBJ1-6; TRBD1 matches at 10 bases. The specimen sequenced was central memory CD4+ T cells from blood. The receptor was isolated from a woman aged 18-29 years with type 1 diabetes. As DNA, the CDR3 is TGTGCCAGCAGTTACTCGGGACAGGGGAATTCACCCCTCCACTTT. It is translated as CASSYSGQGNSPLHF.